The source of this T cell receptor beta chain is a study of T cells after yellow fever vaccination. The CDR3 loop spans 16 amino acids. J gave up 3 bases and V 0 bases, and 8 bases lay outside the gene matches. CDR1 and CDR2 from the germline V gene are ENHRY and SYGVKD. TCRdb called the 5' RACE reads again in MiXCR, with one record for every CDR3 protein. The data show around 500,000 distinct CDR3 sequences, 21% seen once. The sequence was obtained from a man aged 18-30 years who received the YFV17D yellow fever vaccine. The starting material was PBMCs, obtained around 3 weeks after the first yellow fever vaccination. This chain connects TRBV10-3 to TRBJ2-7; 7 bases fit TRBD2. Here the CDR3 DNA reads TGTGCCATCAGTGAGTCAGGAAGCGGGGCCCACTACGAGCAGTACTTC. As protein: CAISESGSGAHYEQYF.